These 26 T cell receptor beta chains originate from one sample sequenced in a study of T cells in Graves' hyperthyroidism and ophthalmopathy. Amplified regions were TCR beta CDR3 sequences from RNA transcripts. A set of HTBI primers served as the primers for a first-round RT-PCR of the TCR CDR3. TCRdb re-derived calls from the multiplex PCR reads in MiXCR, one entry per CDR3 protein. Altogether approximately 600,000 distinct CDR3 sequences are present, about 15% being singletons, with the ten largest covering more than 4.5%. What was sequenced was blood. The receptor set was obtained from a woman aged 30 to 39 with Graves' hyperthyroidism that later progressed to Graves' ophthalmopathy.

Concerning this clonotype: This clone may be a read error of a much larger clone one base away. Because the CDR3 is missing its conserved closing phenylalanine or tryptophan, this is likely a read error. The chain joins TRBV10-2 to TRBJ2-1; D gene ambiguous. CDR3 size: 14 residues. The ends were cut back, 4 bases at V and 7 bases at J, with 14 bases in the middle. Looked up from germline, CDR1 is WSHSY and CDR2 is SAAADI. The CDR3 sequence: CASSGSGPRNEQFL. The CDR3 DNA is TGCGCCAGCAGTGGCTCCGGGCCCCGGAATGAGCAGTTCCTC.

In regard to this clonotype: This clone may be a read error of a much larger clone one base away. The conserved closing phenylalanine or tryptophan is absent in this CDR3, likely reflecting a read error. The chain recombines TRBV5-1 with TRBJ2-5; the match to TRBD2 covers 7 bases. CDR1 is SGHRS, CDR2 YFSETQ, per germline. Germline trimming cut 7 bases from V and 1 base from J; bases unmatched to any gene: 10. The CDR3 consists of 15 residues. Written as DNA, the CDR3 is TGCGCCAGCGCACCGGGAGGCAGCCCCCAAGAGACCCAGTACTGC. This sequence encodes CASAPGGSPQETQYC.

Many counts were recorded for this clonotype. The V and J genes are TRBV29-1 and TRBJ2-1; the match to TRBD2 covers 9 bases. CDR3 length: 16 amino acids. V lost 1 base to trimming and J lost 4 bases; unmatched junction nucleotides: 8. Germline CDR1 SQVTM, CDR2 ANQGSEA. The CDR3 DNA follows: TGCAGCGTTGAAGGTGGTGTGACTAGCGGTTACAATGAGCAGTTCTTC. It specifies CSVEGGVTSGYNEQFF.

This clonotype was detected only a few times. The chain links TRBV28 to TRBJ2-3; 9 bases are a match to TRBD2. J gave up 0 bases and V 5 bases, and 6 bases lay outside the gene matches. CDR3 length: 16 residues. In germline, CDR1 is MDHEN, CDR2 SYDVKM. The CDR3 nucleotides are TGTGCCAGCAGTCACGGACTAGCGCGTAGCACAGATACGCAGTATTTT. The encoded protein is CASSHGLARSTDTQYF.

This clonotype was seen a handful of times. A much larger clone is a single base away; this may be a read error. The V call is TRBV7-9, the J call TRBJ2-1; D is perhaps TRBD2 (5 bases). The germline V gene encodes CDR1 SEHNR and CDR2 FQNEAQ (reference sequence). CDR3 length equals 13 residues. The ends were cut back, 2 bases at V and 8 bases at J, with 10 bases in the middle. CDR3 sequence reads: CASSLLALYEQFF. In DNA form, the CDR3 reads TGTGCCAGCAGCTTATTAGCGCTCTATGAGCAGTTCTTC.

About this clonotype: The CDR3 does not close with the conserved phenylalanine or tryptophan, likely indicating a read error. In DNA, the CDR3 is TGTGCCAGCAGCTTAACTAGCGGGATGGGAGAGACCCAGTACGTC. As protein: CASSLTSGMGETQYV. The chain links TRBV7-8 to TRBJ2-5; 10 bases fit TRBD2. CDR1 and CDR2 from the germline V gene are SGHVS and FQNEAQ. The CDR3 consists of 15 residues. The ends lost 2 bases at V and 4 bases at J; junction bases unmatched: 4.

This clonotype was seen repeatedly, ten times or more. This chain uses TRBV12-3 or TRBV12-4 with TRBJ2-7; D gene uncertain. V lost 7 bases and J 3 bases, leaving 19 bases between the germline ends. CDR3 length: 15 amino acids. CDR3 nucleotide sequence: TGTGCCAGCACTTCCCTGGAGAGGAGACACTACGAGCAGTACTTC. This encodes CASTSLERRHYEQYF.

The chain recombines TRBV27 with TRBJ1-1, with 11 bases aligning to TRBD1. The CDR3 contains 15 residues. The germline gives CDR1 MNHEY, CDR2 SMNVEV (reference sequence). V shed 5 bases and J 4 bases; nucleotides not matched to a gene: 6. The CDR3 DNA follows: TGTGCCAGCAGTCCCTGGACAGGGGGCCGCACTGAAGCTTTCTTT. This sequence encodes CASSPWTGGRTEAFF.

This clonotype was seen a handful of times. This chain connects TRBV4-1 to TRBJ2-7; 12 bases line up with TRBD2. The CDR3 is made up of 17 amino acids. J gave up 6 bases and V 1 base, and 10 bases lay outside the gene matches. Germline loops: CDR1 MGHRA, CDR2 YSYEKL. The CDR3 sequence is CASSQVRATSGSGEQYF. The CDR3, as DNA: TGCGCCAGCAGCCAAGTAAGGGCGACTAGCGGGAGTGGCGAGCAGTACTTC.

As regards this clonotype: The junction and the germline gene differ at one end; a read error may be behind it. The chain carries TRBV20-1 and TRBJ1-5, with a possible D match to TRBD1 (6 bases). In germline, CDR1 is DFQATT, CDR2 SNEGSKA (reference sequence). This CDR3 has 15 amino acids. The CDR3: CSALGGGEGNQPRHF. The CDR3 bases are TGCAGTGCCCTAGGGGGGGGAGAGGGAAATCAGCCCCGGCATTTT.

This clonotype came up a few times. The chain carries TRBV4-1 and TRBJ2-3, with TRBD2 matching over 11 bases. The CDR3 has 17 residues. CDR1 and CDR2 (germline): MGHRA, YSYEKL. The V and J ends lost 4 bases and 4 bases, in that order; junction bases with no gene match: 10. For the CDR3, the DNA is TGCGCCAGCAGCCCCACTATAGCGGGAGGGCCCGCAGATACGCAGTATTTT. Amino acids: CASSPTIAGGPADTQYF.

This clonotype has a handful of counts. The chain carries TRBV6-1 and TRBJ2-7, with TRBD2 matching over 7 bases. Germline V gives CDR1 MNHNS, CDR2 SASEGT. The CDR3 contains 11 residues. After removal of 3 bases from V and 11 bases from J, the junction contained 4 bases not matched to a gene. The CDR3 is CASSDLLAKYF. The CDR3 DNA reads TGTGCCAGCAGTGACCTACTAGCGAAGTACTTC.

Concerning this clonotype: Since a much larger clone is just one base distant, this may be a read error. The CDR3, as DNA: TGTGCCAGCAGCTTAGCCCGGAACTATGGCCACACCTTC. It specifies CASSLARNYGHTF. The V gene is TRBV11-3, the J gene TRBJ1-2; unclear D gene. The CDR3 consists of 13 residues. Germline CDR1 is SGHNT and CDR2 is YENEEA.

This clonotype has at least ten counts. The chain employs TRBV12-3 or TRBV12-4 and TRBJ2-1, with a tentative D call TRBD2 (6 bases). CDR3 size: 15 residues. V was cut by 6 bases and J by 0 bases, with 12 bases left in between. For the CDR3, the DNA is TGTGCCAGCAGGCGGGACTTTCCCTCCTACAATGAGCAGTTCTTC. Translating gives CASRRDFPSYNEQFF.

This clonotype has just a few counts. The chain recombines TRBV5-4 with TRBJ2-3; 10 bases align to TRBD1. CDR1 and CDR2 from the germline V gene are SGHNT and YYREEE (reference sequence). V shed 3 bases and J 5 bases; nucleotides not matched to a gene: 6. The CDR3 loop spans 15 amino acids. DNA of the CDR3: TGTGCCAGCAGCTCGTCCGGGACAGGGGTAGATACGCAGTATTTT. It yields the protein CASSSSGTGVDTQYF.

This clonotype has a handful of counts. This chain links TRBV13 with TRBJ2-1; tentative D call: TRBD2 (6 bases). Germline CDR1 reads PRHDT; CDR2 reads FYEKMQ (reference sequence). Trimming left V 4 bases short and J 3 bases short, with 16 bases between. CDR3 length: 16 amino acids. CDR3 nucleotide sequence: TGTGCCAGCAGCTCTAGGGAGGTAGCGTACTACAATGAGCAGTTCTTC. Its translation: CASSSREVAYYNEQFF.

This clonotype was observed at least ten times. The chain employs TRBV2 and TRBJ2-6; D is unresolved. V lost 4 bases and J lost 0, with 4 bases in between. This CDR3 region has 14 residues. Looked up from germline, CDR1 is SNHLY and CDR2 is FYNNEI. The CDR3 region is CASSGNSGANVLTF. In nucleotides, the CDR3 is TGTGCCAGCAGTGGCAACTCTGGGGCCAACGTCCTGACTTTC.

This clonotype appeared a few times. The chain joins TRBV20-1 to TRBJ2-1; a weak D match, TRBD2 (6 bases). The CDR3 loop spans 13 amino acids. From germline, CDR1 is DFQATT and CDR2 SNEGSKA (reference sequence). V dropped 3 bases and J dropped 8 bases, with 14 bases sitting between them. CDR3 DNA sequence: TGCAGTGCTAGGACTAGTGCGGCGGATGAGCAGTTCTTC. Residues: CSARTSAADEQFF.

This clonotype has more than one count but fewer than ten. The CDR3: CASSGGSRADTQYF. The CDR3, as DNA: TGTGCCAGCTCCGGCGGGAGTAGGGCAGATACGCAGTATTTT. V gene TRBV18 combines with J gene TRBJ2-3, with 7 nucleotides matching TRBD2. The V segment lost 6 bases and the J segment 4 bases; nucleotides outside the gene matches: 7. The CDR3 loop spans 14 amino acids. Looked up from germline, CDR1 is KGHSH and CDR2 is LQKENI.

The CDR3 here is CASSLSSGRTEAFF. The CDR3 DNA is TGTGCCAGCAGTTTAAGCTCTGGGCGCACTGAAGCTTTCTTT. The V gene is TRBV28, the J gene TRBJ1-1; no clear D gene. The germline gives CDR1 MDHEN, CDR2 SYDVKM. This CDR3 is built from 14 residues. V lost 2 bases, J lost 4 bases, and 11 bases lay in between.

This clonotype was found a few times. The CDR3 here is CASSSLQGTGANSPLHF. DNA of the CDR3: TGTGCCAGCAGCTCCCTACAGGGAACAGGGGCTAATTCACCCCTCCACTTT. The chain employs TRBV7-9 and TRBJ1-6; 7 bases fit TRBD1. The CDR3 sequence is 17 residues long. Trimming took 4 bases from V and 6 from J; bases not matched to a gene: 12. Germline V lookup: CDR1 SEHNR, CDR2 FQNEAQ (reference sequence).

V usage is TRBV12-3 or TRBV12-4 and J usage is TRBJ1-5, with D unclear. This CDR3 comprises 12 residues. V was clipped by 4 bases and J by 10 bases, with 11 bases between them. CDR3 nucleotide sequence: TGTGCCAGCAGTTCGGACCCCTCCCCCCAGCATTTT. Translating it yields CASSSDPSPQHF.

In its sample, this clonotype was seen many times. The V gene is TRBV19, the J gene TRBJ2-5; D may match TRBD1 or TRBD2 (5 bases each). There are 14 residues in the CDR3. The V gene's germline CDR1 is LNHDA and CDR2 SQIVND (reference sequence). The V end lost 7 bases, the J end lost 5 bases, and 17 bases lay between the germline ends. The CDR3 region has the DNA TGTGCCAGTAACCCCGCCGACGAGGGGGAGACCCAGTACTTC. Translating gives CASNPADEGETQYF.

Written as DNA, the CDR3 is TGTGCCACCAGCGCTGACCGGGCCTTGAGCAGCGGCTACACCTTC. Its protein is CATSADRALSSGYTF. V is TRBV24-1 and J is TRBJ1-2; no firm D call. Germline CDR1 reads KGHDR; CDR2 reads SFDVKD. The CDR3 runs to 15 residues. V lost 7 bases and J lost 8, with 22 bases in between.

The rearrangement links TRBV25-1 to TRBJ1-1; weak D call: TRBD1 (5 bases). This CDR3 has 14 amino acids. Trimming pared 5 bases from V and 1 base from J, leaving 11 bases between. CDR1 is MGHDK, CDR2 SYGVNS, per germline. CDR3 residues: CASSMTERNTEAFF. The CDR3 DNA is TGTGCCAGCAGTATGACAGAAAGGAACACTGAAGCTTTCTTT.

This chain uses TRBV5-1 with TRBJ2-3, with 7 bases fitting TRBD1. The CDR3 extends over 15 amino acids. V gave up 5 bases and J gave up 5 bases; unmatched junction bases: 11. In germline, CDR1 is SGHRS, CDR2 YFSETQ. The CDR3 DNA reads TGCGCCAGCAGGGGTAACGACAGGGATGTAGATACGCAGTATTTT. It encodes CASRGNDRDVDTQYF.